These T cell receptor beta chains were read from a single sample in a study of blood T cell repertoires in COVID-19. Clones were read by immunoSEQ multiplex PCR, and TCRdb kept only the in-frame ones, dropping some. The data hold about 310,000 clones, with around 90% observed a single time. The sequencing input was PBMCs or T cells enriched from blood (not recorded which). The receptors shown here come from a young woman with acute COVID-19. CDR3s include the opening cysteine and the closing phenylalanine or tryptophan. D genes are given only for firm matches. Not every row has a clone size; where given, it reads once, few, many or a size class.

- TRBJ2-3 TRBV6-4 - CASSAQGSSTDTQYF TGTGCCAGCAGCGCACAGGGATCTAGCACAGATACGCAGTATTTT
- TRBJ2-7 TRBV28 - CASSLGSSGDYEQYF TGTGCCAGCAGTCTAGGGTCCAGCGGTGACTACGAGCAGTACTTC
TRBD1 TRBJ1-4 TRBV19 - CASRDRGLSTTNEKLFF TGTGCCAGTAGGGACAGGGGGCTATCTACAACTAATGAAAAACTGTTTTTT
TRBD1 TRBJ2-5 TRBV10-1 few CASSEGGLGETQYF TGCGCCAGCAGTGAAGGGGGCCTAGGGGAGACCCAGTACTTC
- TRBJ2-7 TRBV7-9 - CASSLGSSGDYEQYF TGTGCCAGCAGCTTAGGGTCGTCGGGAGACTACGAGCAGTACTTC
- TRBJ2-5 TRBV24-1 - CATSALSGPETQYF TGTGCCACCAGTGCTTTATCGGGTCCGGAGACCCAGTACTTC
TRBD1 TRBJ1-5 TRBV28 - CASSTGGGLDQPQHF TGTGCCAGCAGCACAGGGGGCGGGTTAGATCAGCCCCAGCATTTT
TRBD1 TRBJ1-4 TRBV28 - CASSQDRGFIRANEKLFF TGTGCCAGCAGCCAAGACAGGGGGTTTATCCGAGCCAATGAAAAACTGTTTTTT
TRBD1 TRBJ2-7 TRBV2 once CASSPGQGREQYF TGTGCCAGCAGTCCGGGACAGGGGCGGGAGCAGTACTTC
TRBD2 TRBJ2-3 TRBV7-3 - CASSLTSLAGTDTQYF TGTGCCAGCAGCTTAACGTCACTAGCGGGCACAGATACGCAGTATTTT
- TRBJ1-5 TRBV19 - CASKGLSQPQHF TGTGCCAGTAAGGGGCTGTCTCAGCCCCAGCATTTT
TRBD1 TRBJ1-5 TRBV27 - CASRPYRGGNQPQHF TGTGCCAGCAGACCTTACAGGGGCGGGAATCAGCCCCAGCATTTT
TRBD1 TRBJ2-7 TRBV6-6 - CASSHRELGTGGPYEQYF TGTGCCAGCAGTCACCGGGAGCTGGGGACAGGGGGCCCCTACGAGCAGTACTTC
TRBD2 TRBJ2-7 TRBV6-5 - CASSYFGTSGSREQYF TGTGCCAGCAGCTACTTCGGGACTAGCGGGAGCCGAGAGCAGTACTTC
- TRBJ2-3 TRBV11-2 - CASSPRLGQGISTDTQYF TGTGCCAGCAGCCCCCGATTAGGGCAGGGTATTAGCACAGATACGCAGTATTTT
TRBD1 TRBJ2-7 TRBV27 - CASSLQGSGYEQYF TGTGCCAGCAGTCTACAGGGGTCCGGCTACGAGCAGTACTTC
- TRBJ1-5 TRBV30 - CAWRAGGTITQPQHF TGTGCCTGGAGAGCTGGGGGCACGATTACTCAGCCCCAGCATTTT
- TRBJ2-2 TRBV18 - CASFTDSPGELFF TGTGCCAGCTTTACGGACAGCCCCGGGGAGCTGTTTTTT
- TRBJ1-1 TRBV10-3 - CAISDRKNTEAFF TGTGCCATCAGTGACAGAAAGAACACTGAAGCTTTCTTT
- TRBJ1-5 TRBV12-3/TRBV12-4 - CASSLEGRTIQHF TGTGCCAGCAGTTTAGAAGGCAGGACAATCCAGCATTTT
TRBD1 TRBJ1-6 TRBV27 - CASSYGTGDSSPLHF TGTGCCAGCAGCTACGGGACAGGGGATTCTTCACCCCTCCACTTT
- TRBJ1-1 TRBV9 - CASSVQGITEAFF TGTGCCAGCAGCGTACAGGGAATAACTGAAGCTTTCTTT
- TRBJ2-7 TRBV5-1 once CASSLKLGYEQYF TGCGCCAGCAGCTTGAAACTTGGCTACGAGCAGTACTTC
TRBD1 TRBJ1-2 TRBV29-1 - CSVDGGQSHYGYTF TGCAGCGTTGATGGGGGACAGAGCCACTATGGCTACACCTTC
- TRBJ1-1 TRBV19 - CASRWGHMNTEAFF TGTGCCAGTAGATGGGGACATATGAACACTGAAGCTTTCTTT
- TRBJ1-1 TRBV11-2 - CASSSSLLPDTEAFF TGTGCCAGCAGCTCTTCTCTATTACCGGACACTGAAGCTTTCTTT
- TRBJ2-2 TRBV27 - CASSSQGIRTGELFF TGTGCTTCCAGTTCCCAGGGGATACGCACCGGGGAGCTGTTTTTT
TRBD1 TRBJ1-1 TRBV18 - CASSSRQGALNTEAFF TGTGCCAGCTCATCGAGACAGGGGGCGTTGAACACTGAAGCTTTCTTT
TRBD1 TRBJ1-2 TRBV28 - CASSLWGTGGSGVGYTF TGTGCCAGCAGTTTATGGGGGACAGGAGGTTCGGGTGTTGGCTACACCTTC
TRBD1 TRBJ2-6 TRBV7-3 - CASSDRQGIPAGANVLTF TGTGCCAGCAGCGATAGACAGGGGATCCCTGCAGGGGCCAACGTCCTGACTTTC
TRBD2 TRBJ2-5 TRBV19 - CASSPEGLAGPREAQYF TGTGCCAGTAGTCCGGAAGGACTAGCGGGACCAAGAGAGGCCCAGTACTTC
- TRBJ1-1 TRBV5-1 - CASSLWATANTEAFF TGCGCCAGCAGCTTGTGGGCGACAGCGAACACTGAAGCTTTCTTT
- TRBJ1-1 TRBV4-1 - CASSQVGEFEAFF TGCGCCAGCAGCCAAGTAGGGGAATTTGAAGCTTTCTTT
- TRBJ1-5 TRBV11-2 - CASSLEGRPNQPQHF TGTGCCAGCAGCTTAGAAGGGAGGCCTAATCAGCCCCAGCATTTT
TRBD1 TRBJ1-5 TRBV6-2/TRBV6-3 once CASSYGGQGNQPQHF TGTGCCAGCAGTTACGGAGGACAGGGGAATCAGCCCCAGCATTTT
- TRBJ1-1 TRBV7-6 - CASSLDRNTEAFF TGTGCCAGCAGCTTAGACAGGAACACTGAAGCTTTCTTT
TRBD1 TRBJ1-5 TRBV19 - CASSIDRAYSNQPQHF TGTGCCAGTAGTATCGACAGGGCGTATAGCAATCAGCCCCAGCATTTT
TRBD1 TRBJ2-7 TRBV18 - CASSPQAGTGNEQYF TGTGCCAGCTCACCCCAGGCCGGGACAGGGAACGAGCAGTACTTC
- TRBJ2-1 TRBV5-1 - CASSLGPTGVTQFF TGCGCCAGCAGCTTGGGCCCGACGGGGGTGACGCAGTTCTTC
- TRBJ2-1 TRBV5-5 - CASSRPGKKHEQFF TGTGCCAGCAGCCGGCCCGGGAAGAAGCATGAGCAGTTCTTC
- TRBJ1-1 TRBV29-1 - CSVRNLLGAEAFF TGCAGCGTTCGGAACCTACTCGGGGCTGAAGCTTTCTTT
- TRBJ1-3 TRBV11-3 - CASGRVGAGNTIYF TGTGCCAGCGGTAGAGTCGGAGCGGGAAACACCATATATTTT